Shown below are 21 T cell receptor beta chains from a single sample sequenced in a study of blood T cell repertoires in COVID-19. Clones were sequenced by immunoSEQ multiplex PCR, and TCRdb holds only the in-frame ones, with some missing. This table holds around 250,000 clones, about 89% found once. Sequenced: peripheral blood. The receptors shown here come from a woman aged 60-75 years who had recovered from COVID-19.

This chain links TRBV5-6 with TRBJ2-3; D is uncertain. Trimming pared 0 bases from V and 4 bases from J, leaving 12 bases between. The CDR3 covers 15 residues. Germline values: CDR1 SGHDT, CDR2 YYEEEE. In DNA form, the CDR3 reads TGTGCCAGCAGCTTGGTGGTTTCCCAGGCAGATACGCAGTATTTT. It is translated as CASSLVVSQADTQYF.

CDR3 sequence: CASSYRQTYSNQPQHF. The CDR3 DNA sequence: TGTGCCAGCAGCTACAGACAGACCTATAGCAATCAGCCCCAGCATTTT. The genes are TRBV5-5 and TRBJ1-5, with D possibly TRBD1 on 5 matching bases. CDR3 length: 16 amino acids. The germline V gene has CDR1 SGHKS and CDR2 YYEKEE (reference sequence). V was trimmed by 3 bases and J by 0 bases, leaving 13 bases between them.

The chain links TRBV28 to TRBJ2-7, with TRBD2 matching 9 bases. V lost 6 bases and J lost 5; bases outside the gene matches: 11. This CDR3 has 15 residues. Per the germline V gene, CDR1 is MDHEN and CDR2 is SYDVKM. CDR3 in DNA: TGTGCCAGCAGCCCCCCCAGCGGGGGGTTCGACGAGCAGTACTTC. As protein: CASSPPSGGFDEQYF.

The chain combines TRBV9 with TRBJ1-1; D is unresolved. V shed 0 bases and J shed 0 bases, with 21 bases lying between them. This CDR3 has 19 residues. Germline V lookup: CDR1 SGDLS, CDR2 YYNGEE. The CDR3 region has the DNA TGTGCCAGCAGCGTAGCACTAGTGGAGGCAGGACGCATGAACACTGAAGCTTTCTTT. Translating it yields CASSVALVEAGRMNTEAFF.

The rearrangement uses TRBV7-2 and TRBJ1-1; D is uncertain. CDR3 length: 13 residues. The germline V gene has CDR1 SGHTA and CDR2 FQGNSA. The V and J ends lost 10 bases and 3 bases respectively, with 15 bases between them. CDR3 sequence (DNA): TGTGCCACCCTACCTTTGGTCTACACTGAAGCTTTCTTT. Its translation is CATLPLVYTEAFF.

The table lists this clone with a count of one. This chain's CDR3 is CASSRTGTSYNEQFF. CDR3 sequence (DNA): TGTGCCAGCAGCCGTACAGGGACCTCCTACAATGAGCAGTTCTTC. The rearrangement joins TRBV7-3 to TRBJ2-1, with D perhaps TRBD1 (6 bases). V lost 5 bases, J lost 0 bases, and 11 bases lay in between. Germline-derived CDR1 and CDR2 are SGHTA and FQGTGA. The CDR3 runs to 15 residues.

The chain is built from TRBV5-1 and TRBJ2-5, with D hard to call. The germline CDR1 and CDR2 sequences are SGHRS and YFSETQ. The CDR3 spans 13 residues. The V end was cut by 0 bases, the J end by 5 bases, with 8 bases between. CDR3 protein: CASSLGNGETQYF. The DNA of the CDR3 is TGCGCCAGCAGCTTGGGTAACGGGGAGACCCAGTACTTC. Variable domain in full (rest from reference TRBV5-1 and TRBJ2-5): KAGVTQTPRYLIKTRGQQVTLSCSPISGHRSVSWYQQTPGQGLQFLFEYFSETQRNKGNFPGRFSGRQFSNSRSEMNVSTLELGDSALYLCASSLGNGETQYFGPGTRLLVL.

Only a few counts were recorded for this clone. The chain uses TRBV6-5 and TRBJ1-2; possible D gene TRBD1, 6 bases. The V gene lost 6 bases and the J gene lost 4 bases, with 15 bases spanning the gap. The CDR3 is made up of 14 amino acids. Germline CDR1 and CDR2: MNHEY and SVGAGI. As DNA, the CDR3 is TGTGCCAGCAGGACGACAGGTTTGGGCTATGGCTACACCTTC. Its protein product is CASRTTGLGYGYTF.

The chain has TRBV2 and TRBJ1-3; tentative D call: TRBD1 (5 bases). This CDR3 has 16 amino acids. Germline CDR1 reads SNHLY; CDR2 reads FYNNEI. V was shortened by 6 bases and J by 4 bases, with 19 bases between the two germline ends. In DNA form, the CDR3 reads TGTGCCAGCAGCGACGGGGGGGAGGGTACAGGAAACACCATATATTTT. This translates into CASSDGGEGTGNTIYF.

The V call is TRBV11-2, the J call TRBJ2-2; 9 nucleotides align to TRBD2. The CDR3 covers 16 residues. CDR1 and CDR2 (germline): SGHAT, FQNNGV. Germline trimming cut 7 bases from V and 1 base from J; bases unmatched to any gene: 7. This CDR3 is CASKSSGGLNTGELFF. The CDR3 nucleotides are TGTGCCAGCAAATCGAGCGGGGGGCTGAACACCGGGGAGCTGTTTTTT.

The chain recombines TRBV2 with TRBJ1-5; D might be TRBD1 (5 bases). The CDR3 loop spans 15 amino acids. CDR1 is SNHLY and CDR2 is FYNNEI in the germline V gene. V lost 5 bases and J lost 6, with 17 bases in between. CDR3 DNA sequence: TGTGCCAGCAGTACAGGTGGTTTGGGCGGTCAGCCCCAGCATTTT. It specifies CASSTGGLGGQPQHF.

The genes are TRBV2 and TRBJ2-5; maybe TRBD1 (5 bases). The CDR3 consists of 15 residues. Germline V gene sequence: CDR1 SNHLY, CDR2 FYNNEI. Trimming removed 1 base from V and 1 base from J, with 10 bases in between. The CDR3: CASSEVGQTQETQYF. CDR3 nucleotides: TGTGCCAGCAGTGAAGTTGGACAAACCCAAGAGACCCAGTACTTC.

The chain uses TRBV10-2 and TRBJ2-6, with TRBD1 matching over 8 bases. This CDR3 is 15 amino acids long. The ends lost 6 bases at V and 2 bases at J; junction bases unmatched: 3. In germline, CDR1 is WSHSY, CDR2 SAAADI. CDR3 loop: CASSSGGAGANVLTF. CDR3 nucleotides: TGCGCCAGCAGCTCAGGGGGCGCTGGGGCCAACGTCCTGACTTTC.

This rearrangement joins TRBV5-5 to TRBJ1-1, with 8 bases aligning to TRBD1. Per germline, CDR1 SGHKS and CDR2 YYEKEE (reference sequence). CDR3 length equals 15 residues. J lost 0 bases, V lost 4 bases, and 5 bases had no gene match. The CDR3 is CASSPRTGMNTEAFF. The DNA of the CDR3 is TGTGCCAGCAGCCCCCGGACAGGGATGAACACTGAAGCTTTCTTT.

This rearrangement joins TRBV19 to TRBJ2-4; D is perhaps TRBD2 (5 bases). CDR3 length equals 16 residues. Trimming cost V 7 bases and J 3 bases, with 19 bases left between them. Per germline, CDR1 LNHDA and CDR2 SQIVND (reference sequence). CDR3 DNA sequence: TGTGCCAGTAATGACGGGGAATTGTGGGACAAAAACATTCAGTACTTC. Encoded protein: CASNDGELWDKNIQYF.

The chain couples TRBV5-1 to TRBJ2-7; 8 bases map to TRBD1. The V and J ends lost 7 bases and 2 bases, in that order; junction bases with no gene match: 8. CDR1 and CDR2 (germline): SGHRS, YFSETQ. The CDR3 is 14 amino acids. The CDR3 loop reads CASHTTGDTYEQYF. The CDR3 region has the DNA TGCGCCAGCCATACGACAGGGGACACCTACGAGCAGTACTTC.

Worth noting for this clone: This sample also contains other DNA sequences that code for the same CDR3. This chain links TRBV11-2 with TRBJ2-7; D not certain. V lost 6 bases, J lost 2 bases, and 5 bases lay in between. CDR1 and CDR2 from the germline V gene are SGHAT and FQNNGV. This CDR3 spans 11 amino acids. CDR3: CASSYTYEQYF. Here the CDR3 DNA reads TGTGCCAGCAGTTATACCTACGAGCAGTACTTC.

The chain carries TRBV29-1 and TRBJ1-3; D is undetermined. This CDR3 has 12 amino acids. CDR1 SQVTM and CDR2 ANQGSEA come from the germline V gene. V lost 5 bases to trimming and J lost 0 bases, with 5 bases between them. CDR3 region: CSVRLSGNTIYF. The CDR3 DNA is TGCAGCGTTCGTCTCTCTGGAAACACCATATATTTT.

The chain recombines TRBV10-3 with TRBJ1-3, with TRBD1 matching 7 bases. Germline CDR1 and CDR2: ENHRY and SYGVKD. J gave up 0 bases and V 5 bases, and 1 base lay outside the gene matches. This CDR3 has 14 amino acids. CDR3 coding DNA: TGTGCCATCAGTCAGGGGGGCTCTGGAAACACCATATATTTT. It codes for CAISQGGSGNTIYF.

The chain joins TRBV28 to TRBJ1-6, with D unresolved. The germline V and J ends were trimmed by 2 bases and 8 bases, with 10 bases remaining between them. The CDR3 length is 14 residues. Per germline, CDR1 MDHEN and CDR2 SYDVKM. CDR3 sequence: CASSLTVRYSPLHF. The CDR3 DNA reads as TGTGCCAGCAGTTTAACAGTCAGGTATTCACCCCTCCACTTT.

In DNA, the CDR3 is TGTGCCAGCAGCTTGCTAGGTCCAGGGGGTTATGGCTACACCTTC. Protein product: CASSLLGPGGYGYTF. V and J are TRBV5-6 and TRBJ1-2; 7 bases match TRBD1. V dropped 1 base and J dropped 5; count of bases not matched to a gene: 8. This CDR3 region has 15 residues. The germline gives CDR1 SGHDT, CDR2 YYEEEE.